This TCR beta chain is from a study of regulatory T cells in long-lasting Graves disease. About the research overall: Those Graves' patients who were newly diagnosed had been on antithyroid drugs under 3 months.

Time point described: newly diagnosed GD, antithyroid drugs for less than 3 months. PBMC-derived RNA was used for the TCR library. Notes on the study in general: There was favoring of TRBV28, TRBJ1-2 and TRBJ2-5 in persistent disease.

CDR1 and CDR2 (germline): GTSNPN, SVGIG (reference sequence). There are 14 residues in the CDR3. With 0 bases removed from V and 4 bases from J, the gap between germline ends came to 10 bases. Regarding this clonotype: Its antigen is as yet unknown.

Arm-PCR with iRepertoire HTBI primers amplified the CDR3 regions for these TCR beta libraries. In the authors' methods: Throughout the samples, researchers identified roughly 57 TRBV and roughly 13 TRBJ segments. One entry per CDR3 protein, called by TCRdb with MiXCR from the multiplex PCR reads. The V and J calls and clone size are TCRdb's, not the authors'. The table lists hundreds of thousands of distinct CDR3 sequences, about 16% of them singletons. The data were also submitted as part of a second study, on T cells in Graves' hyperthyroidism and ophthalmopathy. As that study records: Blood also contained most expanded thyroid clonotypes above 0.001.

The clonotype comes from a woman aged 25 to 45 with Graves disease. The chain links TRBV30 to TRBJ1-3; D is ambiguous. The source was peripheral blood mononuclear cells (PBMCs), collected at new diagnosis, from a patient treated with antithyroid drugs. The CDR3 sequence is CAWSVTGSGNTIYF. CDR3 bases: TGTGCCTGGAGTGTAACGGGTAGCGGAAACACCATATATTTT. The whole variable domain, remainder taken from reference TRBV30 and TRBJ1-3, is SQTIHQWPATLVQPVGSPLSLECTVEGTSNPNLYWYRQAAGRGLQLLFYSVGIGQISSEVPQNLSASRPQDRQFILSSKKLLLSDSGFYLCAWSVTGSGNTIYFGEGSWLTVV.